A single sample is the source of the 30 T cell receptor beta chains below, sequenced in a study of control samples from healthy donors and cancer patients. TCRdb's copy holds only in-frame clones and misses some; the assay was immunoSEQ multiplex PCR. The sample gives roughly 89,000 clones, 75% to 95% of which show up once; 17% is in the top ten. Sequencing was carried out using blood. All receptors derive from a man in his fifties in good health.

The CDR3 reads CASSITANTGELFF. In DNA, the CDR3 is TGTGCCAGTAGTATAACAGCTAACACCGGGGAGCTGTTTTTT. The genes are TRBV19 and TRBJ2-2, with D uncertain. V lost 2 bases and J 2 bases, leaving 6 bases between the germline ends. This CDR3 comprises 14 residues. CDR1 is LNHDA, CDR2 SQIVND, per germline (reference sequence).

Note on this clone: One end of the junction fails to match germline, which may point to a read error. The V and J genes are TRBV5-1 and TRBJ2-7; no reliable D call. CDR1 and CDR2 (germline): SGHRS, YFSETQ. This CDR3 is 14 amino acids long. In nucleotides, the CDR3 is TGCACCAGCAGCTTGGACCCCCCAGGCTACGAGCAGTACTTC. This translates into CTSSLDPPGYEQYF.

The V and J genes are TRBV7-2 and TRBJ2-3; D might be TRBD2 (7 bases). V dropped 5 bases and J dropped 1 base, with 13 bases sitting between them. Germline values: CDR1 SGHTA, CDR2 FQGNSA. The CDR3 is made up of 15 amino acids. CDR3 sequence (DNA): TGTGCCAGCAGCCCCGAAGGGGGGGGCACAGATACGCAGTATTTT. This encodes CASSPEGGGTDTQYF.

The chain links TRBV6-5 to TRBJ2-5; unclear D gene. V lost 0 bases and J lost 2, with 10 bases in between. Per germline, CDR1 MNHEY and CDR2 SVGAGI. This CDR3 has 15 residues. The CDR3 nucleotides are TGTGCCAGCAGTTACTCGAAGGGTAGACAAGAGACCCAGTACTTC. Translated, it gives CASSYSKGRQETQYF.

The chain is built from TRBV9 and TRBJ2-1, with 8 bases identical to TRBD2. Germline V CDR1 and CDR2: SGDLS, YYNGEE. V shed 0 bases, J shed 4 bases, and the junction held 3 bases outside the gene matches. This CDR3 has 15 amino acids. The CDR3 bases are TGTGCCAGCAGCGTAGGGGGGACTAGTTACAATGAGCAGTTCTTC. Its translation: CASSVGGTSYNEQFF. The variable domain in full, completed from reference TRBV9 and TRBJ2-1, reads DSGVTQTPKHLITATGQRVTLRCSPRSGDLSVYWYQQSLDQGLQFLIQYYNGEERAKGNILERFSAQQFPDLHSELNLSSLELGDSALYFCASSVGGTSYNEQFFGPGTRLTVL.

This rearrangement joins TRBV27 to TRBJ2-6; D ambiguous. V dropped 0 bases and J dropped 4 bases, with 4 bases sitting between them. The CDR3 loop spans 14 amino acids. Germline lookup yields CDR1 MNHEY and CDR2 SMNVEV (reference sequence). The CDR3 protein is CASSLSLGANVLTF. The CDR3 DNA sequence: TGTGCCAGCAGTTTATCGTTAGGGGCCAACGTCCTGACTTTC.

This chain connects TRBV5-4 to TRBJ2-7; maybe TRBD1 (6 bases). V lost 4 bases to trimming and J lost 5 bases, with 16 bases between them. Germline CDR1 is SGHNT and CDR2 is YYREEE (reference sequence). This CDR3 contains 14 residues. The CDR3 spells CASSVLGQTDEQYF. Here the CDR3 DNA reads TGTGCCAGCAGCGTTCTTGGACAGACGGACGAGCAGTACTTC.

CDR3 nucleotides: TGTGCCAGCAGTTCTCAGGGGGCGGGTGGCACTGAAGCTTTCTTT. Translating gives CASSSQGAGGTEAFF. The V gene is TRBV6-1, the J gene TRBJ1-1; 8 bases line up with TRBD1. CDR1 and CDR2 from the germline V gene are MNHNS and SASEGT. J was trimmed by 4 bases and V by 5 bases; bases with no gene match: 9. The length of the CDR3 is 15 residues.

The V and J genes are TRBV27 and TRBJ1-5; D is uncertain. Trimming pared 2 bases from V and 1 base from J, leaving 12 bases between. The CDR3 runs to 16 residues. In germline, CDR1 is MNHEY, CDR2 SMNVEV (reference sequence). The CDR3 here is CASSLKSRGSNQPQHF. In DNA, the CDR3 is TGTGCCAGCAGTTTAAAGTCTCGAGGGAGCAATCAGCCCCAGCATTTT.

This clone has only one observation. V gene TRBV9 combines with J gene TRBJ2-7; TRBD1 is a possible D gene (5 bases). The V end lost 3 bases, the J end lost 4 bases, and 14 bases lay between the germline ends. This CDR3 has 14 amino acids. Germline-derived CDR1 and CDR2 are SGDLS and YYNGEE. The CDR3 region is CASSAQGVGYEQYF. CDR3 bases: TGTGCCAGCAGCGCCCAAGGGGTGGGGTACGAGCAGTACTTC.

This sequence joins TRBV10-3 and TRBJ1-1; 11 bases are shared with TRBD1. Germline loops: CDR1 ENHRY, CDR2 SYGVKD. CDR3 size: 15 residues. With 6 bases clipped from V and 4 bases from J, the junction kept 7 bases outside the gene matches. Here the CDR3 reads CAIRELGTGGTEAFF. For the CDR3, the DNA is TGTGCCATCAGAGAACTCGGGACAGGGGGCACTGAAGCTTTCTTT.

V is TRBV3-1 (or the pseudogene TRBV3-2) and J is TRBJ1-2; weak D call: TRBD1 (5 bases). This CDR3 comprises 13 residues. Trimming cost V 6 bases and J 3 bases, with 11 bases left between them. CDR1 is LGHDT, CDR2 YNNKEL, per germline (reference sequence). This CDR3 reads CASRGGPHYGYTF. In DNA, the CDR3 is TGTGCCAGCAGGGGGGGACCGCACTATGGCTACACCTTC.

The chain has TRBV29-1 and TRBJ1-3; no firm D call. With 6 bases removed from V and 0 bases from J, the gap between germline ends came to 6 bases. The CDR3 runs to 12 residues. In germline, CDR1 is SQVTM, CDR2 ANQGSEA. The CDR3 sequence: CSVAYSGNTIYF. The CDR3 region has the DNA TGCAGCGTGGCCTACTCTGGAAACACCATATATTTT.

V usage is TRBV7-8 and J usage is TRBJ1-6; 7 bases agree with TRBD1. Germline lookup yields CDR1 SGHVS and CDR2 FQNEAQ. V lost 5 bases, J lost 6 bases, and 7 bases stayed unmatched. The CDR3 covers 15 residues. The DNA for the CDR3 is TGTGCCAGCAGCCCCCCGGGACAGTTTAATTCACCCCTCCACTTT. It specifies CASSPPGQFNSPLHF.

The V gene is TRBV21-1, the J gene TRBJ1-5. TRBV21-1 is a recognized pseudogene. There are 16 residues in the CDR3. The CDR3 DNA reads as TGTGCCAGCAGCAATTTGAGGGGGGGTTTGAATCAGCCCCAGCATTTT. Translation: CASSNLRGGLNQPQHF.

The CDR3 region is CASSIVTGTGWGYTEAFF. The CDR3 nucleotides are TGTGCCAGTAGTATAGTAACCGGGACAGGTTGGGGCTACACTGAAGCTTTCTTT. This chain links TRBV19 with TRBJ1-1; 8 bases fit TRBD1. This CDR3 spans 18 amino acids. Germline V gene lookup returns CDR1 LNHDA and CDR2 SQIVND (reference sequence). With 1 base clipped from V and 3 bases from J, the junction kept 13 bases outside the gene matches.

The chain links TRBV7-9 to TRBJ2-1; no firm D call. Germline V gives CDR1 SEHNR, CDR2 FQNEAQ (reference sequence). The length of the CDR3 is 15 residues. V lost 2 bases, J lost 5 bases, and 13 bases lay in between. CDR3 residues: CASSLIGLVHNEQFF. The CDR3 bases are TGTGCCAGCAGCTTAATTGGCTTAGTACACAATGAGCAGTTCTTC.

V is TRBV7-2 and J is TRBJ2-1; D possibly corresponds to TRBD1 (5 bases). Trimming stripped 3 bases from V and 0 bases from J, with 9 bases between. The germline CDR1 and CDR2 sequences are SGHTA and FQGNSA. The CDR3 length is 15 residues. The CDR3 here is CASSFQGSSYNEQFF. The DNA of the CDR3 is TGTGCCAGCAGCTTTCAGGGCAGCTCCTACAATGAGCAGTTCTTC.

The rearrangement joins TRBV10-2 to TRBJ1-2; D uncertain. This CDR3 spans 13 amino acids. Germline CDR1 is WSHSY and CDR2 is SAAADI. V was shortened by 5 bases and J by 5 bases, with 12 bases between the two germline ends. The CDR3 loop is CASSPSETYGYTF. The DNA of the CDR3 is TGCGCCAGCAGTCCCTCGGAGACGTATGGCTACACCTTC.

This clone was observed a single time. The chain joins TRBV3-1 (or the pseudogene TRBV3-2) to TRBJ1-2; D might be TRBD1 (6 bases). The CDR3 has 16 amino acids. V was shortened by 0 bases and J by 4 bases, with 15 bases between the two germline ends. The germline V gene encodes CDR1 LGHDT and CDR2 YNNKEL (reference sequence). The CDR3 is CASSQEYTGTSYGYTF. The CDR3 DNA reads as TGTGCCAGCAGCCAAGAATATACAGGGACAAGCTATGGCTACACCTTC.

The genes are TRBV11-3 and TRBJ2-7, with D unclear. CDR1 is SGHNT and CDR2 is YENEEA in the germline V gene. The CDR3 loop spans 14 amino acids. V shed 5 bases and J shed 6 bases, with 17 bases lying between them. The CDR3 coding sequence is TGTGCCAGCAGCCTCACATCCCTCGGCGGCGAGCAGTACTTC. Translated, it gives CASSLTSLGGEQYF. The complete variable domain, with remaining parts taken from reference TRBV11-3 and TRBJ2-7, reads EAGVVQSPRYKIIEKKQPVAFWCNPISGHNTLYWYLQNLGQGPELLIRYENEEAVDDSQLPKDRFSAERLKGVDSTLKIQPAELGDSAVYLCASSLTSLGGEQYFGPGTRLTVT.

This clone was observed a single time. The gene calls are TRBV7-9 and TRBJ2-7; 7 nucleotides line up with TRBD1. V shed 5 bases and J 7 bases; nucleotides not matched to a gene: 8. The length of the CDR3 is 13 residues. Germline-derived CDR1 and CDR2 are SEHNR and FQNEAQ (reference sequence). This CDR3 is CASSHDRVREQYF. The CDR3 region has the DNA TGTGCCAGCAGCCATGACAGGGTGAGAGAGCAGTACTTC. The complete variable domain, with remaining parts taken from reference TRBV7-9 and TRBJ2-7, reads DTGVSQNPRHKITKRGQNVTFRCDPISEHNRLYWYRQTLGQGPEFLTYFQNEAQLEKSRLLSDRFSAERPKGSFSTLEIQRTEQGDSAMYLCASSHDRVREQYFGPGTRLTVT.

The CDR3: CASSRDRPPTGELFF. The CDR3 DNA reads as TGTGCCAGCAGTCGAGACAGGCCCCCCACCGGGGAGCTGTTTTTT. The V gene is TRBV14, the J gene TRBJ2-2; D is perhaps TRBD1 (6 bases). Trimming shortened V by 6 bases and J by 4 bases, and 15 bases separated the two germline ends. This CDR3 spans 15 amino acids. Germline-derived CDR1 and CDR2 are SGHDN and FVKESK.

This clone was seen once. The genes are TRBV7-9 and TRBJ2-5; D is undetermined. The V end was cut by 3 bases, the J end by 2 bases, with 7 bases between. The CDR3 consists of 13 residues. Germline assignment: CDR1 SEHNR and CDR2 FQNEAQ (reference sequence). The CDR3 DNA follows: TGTGCCAGCAGCTTGCGGCAGCAAGAGACCCAGTACTTC. This gives the protein CASSLRQQETQYF.

The chain joins TRBV12-3 or TRBV12-4 to TRBJ2-2; D ambiguous. This CDR3 contains 12 residues. Trimming took 7 bases from V and 10 from J, leaving 13 bases between them. The CDR3 sequence: CASNMKGEELFF. In DNA form, the CDR3 reads TGTGCCAGCAACATGAAGGGTGAGGAGCTGTTTTTT.

This clone was observed a few times. The V and J genes are TRBV24-1 and TRBJ1-2; 7 bases match TRBD1. The trim removed 3 bases at V and 8 bases at J, leaving 2 bases unmatched. CDR1 KGHDR and CDR2 SFDVKD come from the germline V gene. CDR3 size: 12 residues. CDR3 sequence: CATSDQGGGYTF. The CDR3 nucleotides are TGTGCCACCAGTGATCAGGGGGGCGGCTACACCTTC.

The chain is built from TRBV7-2 and TRBJ1-1; D uncertain. The V gene lost 1 base and the J gene lost 4 bases, with 10 bases spanning the gap. From germline, CDR1 is SGHTA and CDR2 FQGNSA. This CDR3 has 14 amino acids. The CDR3 region is CASSLGGTGTEAFF. In DNA form, the CDR3 reads TGTGCCAGCAGCTTAGGTGGTACGGGCACTGAAGCTTTCTTT.

This chain joins TRBV19 and TRBJ1-5; D gene unclear. V dropped 4 bases and J dropped 1 base, with 8 bases sitting between them. Germline V gives CDR1 LNHDA, CDR2 SQIVND (reference sequence). There are 14 residues in the CDR3. CDR3 sequence: CASSTDSSNQPQHF. The CDR3 DNA reads TGTGCCAGTAGTACAGATTCGAGCAATCAGCCCCAGCATTTT.

The rearrangement joins TRBV27 to TRBJ1-1, with 7 bases fitting TRBD1. The germline gives CDR1 MNHEY, CDR2 SMNVEV (reference sequence). Trimming removed 5 bases from V and 2 bases from J; junction bases left unmatched: 8. The CDR3 loop spans 15 amino acids. This chain's CDR3 is CASSPHGTVNTEAFF. CDR3 DNA sequence: TGTGCCAGCAGTCCCCACGGGACAGTAAACACTGAAGCTTTCTTT.

This clone was seen a single time. The gene calls are TRBV9 and TRBJ2-7, with 8 bases that match TRBD1. Germline V CDR1 and CDR2: SGDLS, YYNGEE. The CDR3 is made up of 15 amino acids. V lost 0 bases and J lost 3; bases outside the gene matches: 5. CDR3 region: CASSVDQGAIYEQYF. DNA for the CDR3: TGTGCCAGCAGCGTAGATCAGGGGGCTATCTACGAGCAGTACTTC.